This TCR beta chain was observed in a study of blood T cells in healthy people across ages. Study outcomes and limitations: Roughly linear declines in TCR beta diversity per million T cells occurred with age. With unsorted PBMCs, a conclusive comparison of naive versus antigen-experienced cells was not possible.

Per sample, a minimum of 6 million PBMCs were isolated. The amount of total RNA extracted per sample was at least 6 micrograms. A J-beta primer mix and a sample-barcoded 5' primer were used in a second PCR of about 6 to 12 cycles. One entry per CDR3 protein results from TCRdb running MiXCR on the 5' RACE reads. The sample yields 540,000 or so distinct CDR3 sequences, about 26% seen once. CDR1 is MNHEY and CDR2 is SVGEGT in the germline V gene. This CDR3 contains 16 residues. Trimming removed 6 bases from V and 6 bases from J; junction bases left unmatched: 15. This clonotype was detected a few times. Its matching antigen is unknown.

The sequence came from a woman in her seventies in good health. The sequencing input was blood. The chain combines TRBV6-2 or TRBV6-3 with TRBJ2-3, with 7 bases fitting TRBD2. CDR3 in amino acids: CASSLGTPFSGDTQYF. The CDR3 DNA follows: TGTGCCAGCAGCCTCGGGACTCCTTTTAGCGGGGATACGCAGTATTTT.